Shown below are 20 T cell receptor beta chains from a single sample sequenced in a study of T-cell reconstitution after alpha-beta-depleted transplantation in children (dated by TCRdb to the mid-2010s). The library was built by means of PCR. The run used an Illumina HiSeq 2500. TCR libraries were prepared with molecular barcoding, using unique molecular identifiers to normalize TCRbeta repertoire quantification. TCRdb reprocessed the public reads (quality trimming at Q25 with fastp, clone calling with MiXCR) and kept in-frame beta chains. Each entry is one CDR3 protein sequence, shown with its most common DNA and genes. This sample holds roughly 120,000 distinct CDR3 sequences; 23% were observed only once. The ten largest clones take up about 10% of the sample. The sample's treatment or condition label, decoded: allogeneic hematopoietic cell transplantation with graft depleted of TCRalphabeta T cells and CD19 B cells.

Sample: PBMCs, mostly from graft donor cells, taken 180 days after TCRalphabeta/CD19-depleted stem cell transplant. These TCRs come from a male patient between 2 and 10 years old who had a stem cell transplant for chronic granulomatous disease, so the T cells may come from the graft donor.

The chain uses TRBV10-2 and TRBJ2-1; D possibly corresponds to TRBD2 (5 bases). This CDR3 has 15 amino acids. V was pared by 7 bases and J by 7 bases, with 20 bases between. Per germline, CDR1 WSHSY and CDR2 SAAADI. Here the CDR3 DNA reads TGCGCCAGCAAGGCCTTGGCGGACTTCCCGAATGAGCAGTTCTTC. It is translated as CASKALADFPNEQFF.

There are many counts of this clonotype. Relative to the germline gene, one junction end is altered; a read error may explain this. The chain links TRBV5-1 to TRBJ2-2, with D hard to call. The CDR3 spans 15 residues. Germline V lookup: CDR1 SGHRS, CDR2 YFSETQ. The CDR3 protein is CASSSGFRTPGELFF. Here the CDR3 DNA reads TGCGCCAGCAGCTCGGGTTTTAGGACCCCCGGTGAGCTGTTTTTT.

This clonotype was picked up a small number of times. The chain employs TRBV20-1 and TRBJ2-7, with D possibly being TRBD1 (6 bases). V gave up 3 bases and J gave up 1 base, with 10 bases separating them. CDR1 DFQATT and CDR2 SNEGSKA come from the germline V gene (reference sequence). The CDR3 contains 13 residues. The CDR3 region is CSASLGASYEQYF. The CDR3 nucleotides are TGCAGTGCTAGTTTGGGGGCGTCCTACGAGCAGTACTTC.

This clonotype has a count of ten or more. This chain links TRBV20-1 with TRBJ2-1; D is unresolved. The germline CDR1 and CDR2 sequences are DFQATT and SNEGSKA (reference sequence). The V gene lost 2 bases and the J gene lost 9 bases, with 11 bases spanning the gap. The CDR3 has 12 residues. CDR3 in DNA: TGCAGTGCTAGATATACGCTAGGTGAGCAGTTCTTC. Its translation is CSARYTLGEQFF.

The chain recombines TRBV20-1 with TRBJ1-5; D gene ambiguous. The germline gives CDR1 DFQATT, CDR2 SNEGSKA (reference sequence). CDR3 length: 17 residues. V lost 2 bases, J lost 0 bases, and 17 bases lay in between. CDR3: CSARQALGLNSNQPQHF. The CDR3, as DNA: TGCAGTGCTAGACAGGCATTAGGACTAAATAGCAATCAGCCCCAGCATTTT.

This clonotype was observed at least ten times. This chain connects TRBV20-1 to TRBJ1-3; D uncertain. CDR1 DFQATT and CDR2 SNEGSKA come from the germline V gene (reference sequence). V lost 6 bases to trimming and J lost 0 bases, with 6 bases between them. The CDR3 length is 12 residues. In nucleotides, the CDR3 is TGCAGTGCGATTAGCTCTGGAAACACCATATATTTT. It yields the protein CSAISSGNTIYF.

The chain carries TRBV4-2 and TRBJ2-5; D remains ambiguous. The CDR3 is made up of 12 amino acids. V shed 0 bases and J shed 5 bases, with 4 bases lying between them. In germline, CDR1 is LGHNA, CDR2 YNFKEQ. The CDR3 DNA reads TGTGCCAGCAGCCAAGATTTGGAGACCCAGTACTTC. Translated: CASSQDLETQYF.

The genes are TRBV6-2 or TRBV6-3 and TRBJ1-2, with D hard to call. The CDR3 consists of 12 residues. Per germline, CDR1 MNHEY and CDR2 SVGEGT. The germline V and J ends were trimmed by 6 bases and 5 bases, with 10 bases remaining between them. In DNA, the CDR3 is TGTGCCAGCAGGGAGGACGTTTATGGCTACACCTTC. It specifies CASREDVYGYTF.

This sequence joins TRBV10-2 and TRBJ1-1; D is unresolved. The germline V and J ends were trimmed by 3 bases and 7 bases, with 12 bases remaining between them. Per the germline V gene, CDR1 is WSHSY and CDR2 is SAAADI. This CDR3 region has 13 residues. Written as DNA, the CDR3 is TGCGCCAGCAGTGATGCAGGATCGAGTGAAGCTTTCTTT. Its protein product is CASSDAGSSEAFF.

The table lists this clonotype with a few counts. The gene calls are TRBV20-1 and TRBJ2-5; 12 bases fit TRBD2. This CDR3 is built from 16 residues. CDR1 DFQATT and CDR2 SNEGSKA come from the germline V gene (reference sequence). V lost 4 bases, J lost 1 base, and 7 bases stayed unmatched. CDR3 sequence (DNA): TGCAGTGCTAATGTTCGGACTAGCGGGACCCAAGAGACCCAGTACTTC. This translates into CSANVRTSGTQETQYF.

J is TRBJ2-2 and V is TRBV20-1, with D possibly matching TRBD1 (6 bases). The V gene's germline CDR1 is DFQATT and CDR2 SNEGSKA (reference sequence). V was trimmed by 0 bases and J by 2 bases, leaving 13 bases between them. The CDR3 loop spans 16 amino acids. In DNA form, the CDR3 reads TGCAGTGCTAGAGATAGCCGGACAGCCAACACCGGGGAGCTGTTTTTT. As protein: CSARDSRTANTGELFF.

V is TRBV5-1 and J is TRBJ1-2; unclear D gene. CDR1 and CDR2 (germline): SGHRS, YFSETQ. This CDR3 is 14 amino acids long. The V gene lost 2 bases and the J gene lost 2 bases, with 10 bases spanning the gap. CDR3 loop: CASSFLQTNYGYTF. The CDR3 coding sequence is TGCGCCAGCAGCTTTTTACAGACCAACTATGGCTACACCTTC. Full variable domain (rest looked up from reference TRBV5-1 and TRBJ1-2): KAGVTQTPRYLIKTRGQQVTLSCSPISGHRSVSWYQQTPGQGLQFLFEYFSETQRNKGNFPGRFSGRQFSNSRSEMNVSTLELGDSALYLCASSFLQTNYGYTFGSGTRLTVV.

This clonotype was recorded at least ten times. V gene TRBV29-1 combines with J gene TRBJ2-1, with 9 positions matching TRBD2. In germline, CDR1 is SQVTM, CDR2 ANQGSEA. The CDR3 is 15 amino acids. J lost 7 bases, V lost 3 bases, and 10 bases had no gene match. This CDR3 reads CSVDWSAGGVNEQFF. The CDR3 DNA follows: TGCAGCGTTGATTGGTCCGCGGGAGGGGTTAATGAGCAGTTCTTC.

This clonotype has a count of ten or more. This chain uses TRBV12-3 or TRBV12-4 with TRBJ1-1; TRBD1 aligns across 11 bases. The CDR3 runs 17 residues. The V gene end was trimmed by 5 bases and the J gene end by 0 bases; junction bases not matched to a gene: 8. CDR3 sequence reads: CASSLRDRGGMNTEAFF. In DNA, the CDR3 is TGTGCCAGCAGTCTAAGGGACAGGGGGGGAATGAACACTGAAGCTTTCTTT.

This rearrangement joins TRBV7-2 to TRBJ2-2; D unclear. V was pared by 5 bases and J by 0 bases, with 7 bases between. Germline CDR1 and CDR2: SGHTA and FQGNSA. The length of the CDR3 is 14 residues. The CDR3 protein is CASSITTNTGELFF. The CDR3 nucleotides read TGTGCCAGCAGCATAACTACGAACACCGGGGAGCTGTTTTTT.

This clonotype was counted ten times or more. The chain uses TRBV10-3 and TRBJ2-7, with 7 positions matching TRBD1. The V gene end was trimmed by 6 bases and the J gene end by 2 bases; junction bases not matched to a gene: 4. This CDR3 has 13 amino acids. Germline V gene sequence: CDR1 ENHRY, CDR2 SYGVKD. The CDR3 here is CAISTGAAYEQYF. The CDR3 DNA follows: TGTGCCATCAGCACAGGGGCAGCCTACGAGCAGTACTTC.

This clonotype was detected a few times. The genes are TRBV7-2 and TRBJ2-1; 7 nucleotides line up with TRBD2. The trim removed 1 base at V and 4 bases at J, leaving 4 bases unmatched. CDR3 length: 15 amino acids. CDR1 SGHTA and CDR2 FQGNSA come from the germline V gene. The CDR3 DNA reads as TGTGCCAGCAGCTTAGATCCTAGCGGATACAATGAGCAGTTCTTC. Translation gives CASSLDPSGYNEQFF.

This clonotype was recorded many times. CDR3 region: CASSPPGQEQFF. CDR3 DNA sequence: TGTGCCAGCTCACCACCCGGACAGGAGCAGTTCTTC. The V and J genes are TRBV18 and TRBJ2-1; tentative D call: TRBD1 (6 bases). The CDR3 has 12 residues. The germline CDR1 and CDR2 sequences are KGHSH and LQKENI. Trimming shortened V by 0 bases and J by 10 bases, and 7 bases separated the two germline ends.

This clonotype was seen a handful of times. This chain uses TRBV6-1 with TRBJ2-2; D ambiguous. Germline CDR1 MNHNS, CDR2 SASEGT. Trimming took off 8 bases at V and 1 base at J, with 11 bases between the two ends. The length of the CDR3 is 14 residues. CDR3 residues: CASSPHGNTGELFF. The CDR3 nucleotides read TGTGCCAGCTCCCCCCACGGGAACACCGGGGAGCTGTTTTTT.

The CDR3 DNA follows: TGTGCCAGCAGCTCTCGCGGGGGGGCTTACAATGAGCAGTTCTTC. It translates to CASSSRGGAYNEQFF. This chain joins TRBV7-3 and TRBJ2-1; 9 bases fit TRBD2. V was pared by 4 bases and J by 4 bases, with 5 bases of the junction left unmatched. CDR1 is SGHTA and CDR2 is FQGTGA in the germline V gene. This CDR3 is built from 15 residues.